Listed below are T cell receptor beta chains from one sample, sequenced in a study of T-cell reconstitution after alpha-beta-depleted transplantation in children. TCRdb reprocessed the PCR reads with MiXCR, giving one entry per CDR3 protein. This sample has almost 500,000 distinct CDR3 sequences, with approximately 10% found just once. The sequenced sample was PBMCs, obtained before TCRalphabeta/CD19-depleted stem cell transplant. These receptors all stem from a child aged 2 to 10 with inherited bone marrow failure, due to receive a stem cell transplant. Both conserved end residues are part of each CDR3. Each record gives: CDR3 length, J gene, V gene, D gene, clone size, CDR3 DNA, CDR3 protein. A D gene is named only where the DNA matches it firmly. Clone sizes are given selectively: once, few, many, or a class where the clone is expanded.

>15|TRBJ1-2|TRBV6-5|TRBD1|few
TGTGCCAGCAGTTCTAGCCTGGACAGGGTTCATGGCTACACCTTC
CASSSSLDRVHGYTF
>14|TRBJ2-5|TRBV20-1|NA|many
TGCAGTGCTAGCGGGGACATCGGAGGGGAGACCCAGTACTTC
CSASGDIGGETQYF
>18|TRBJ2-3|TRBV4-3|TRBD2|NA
TGCGCCAGCAGCGGGGGGACTAGCGGGAGGGCCGGTACAGATACGCAGTATTTT
CASSGGTSGRAGTDTQYF
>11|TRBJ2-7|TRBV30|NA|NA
TGTGCCTCCCAGTATGTCTACGAGCAGTACTTC
CASQYVYEQYF
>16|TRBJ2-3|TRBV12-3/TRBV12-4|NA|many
TGTGCCAGCAGTGATGCCTACGGGTATGGGTCAGATACGCAGTATTTT
CASSDAYGYGSDTQYF
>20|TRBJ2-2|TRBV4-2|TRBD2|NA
TGTGCCAGCAGCCAGCCGCCTGGGGCGGGAGGGCCGTTCGGCACCGGGGAGCTGTTTTTT
CASSQPPGAGGPFGTGELFF
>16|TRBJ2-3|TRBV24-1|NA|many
TGTGCCACCAGAGAATCGAGGGAGGCGGGGCGAGATACGCAGTATTTT
CATRESREAGRDTQYF
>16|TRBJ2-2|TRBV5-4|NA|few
TGTGCCAGCAGCCCTCAAAAACCAAGGAGCGCCGGGGAGCTGTTTTTT
CASSPQKPRSAGELFF
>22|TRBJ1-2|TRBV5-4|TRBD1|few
TGTGCCAGCAGCTCGTCCAAGACAGGGGATGAAGAAAGGATAAGGAAATCTATTGGCTACACCTTC
CASSSSKTGDEERIRKSIGYTF
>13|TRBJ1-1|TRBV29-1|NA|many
TGCAGCGTTGTAGGCGCAGCGGACACTGAAGCTTTCTTT
CSVVGAADTEAFF
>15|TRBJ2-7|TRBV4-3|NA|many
TGCGCCAGCAGCCTAACTGGAGGGCCGGCCTACGAGCAGTACTTC
CASSLTGGPAYEQYF
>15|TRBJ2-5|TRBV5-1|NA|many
TGCGCCAGCAGCTTGAGGGGACAAGGGCGAGAGACCCAGTACTTC
CASSLRGQGRETQYF
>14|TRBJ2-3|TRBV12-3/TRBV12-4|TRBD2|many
TGTGCCAGCAGTCCCAGGAGCGGGGGGGGCACGCAGTATTTT
CASSPRSGGGTQYF
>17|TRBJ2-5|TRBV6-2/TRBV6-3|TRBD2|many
TGTGCCAGCGGTTCTAGGCTAGCGGGAGCCCGAGGGGAGACCCAGTACTTC
CASGSRLAGARGETQYF
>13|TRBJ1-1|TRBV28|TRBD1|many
TGTGCCAGCATTCGGACAGGGTACACTGAAGCTTTCTTT
CASIRTGYTEAFF
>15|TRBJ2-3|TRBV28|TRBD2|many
TGTGCCAGCAGTTTTGGCCCGGGAGGGCCAGATACGCAGTATTTT
CASSFGPGGPDTQYF
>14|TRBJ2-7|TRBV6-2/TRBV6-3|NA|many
TGTGCCAGCAGTTACGGGCAGGTAGGGTACGAGCAGTACTTC
CASSYGQVGYEQYF
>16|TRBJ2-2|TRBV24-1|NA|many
TGTGCCACCAGTGATTGGAGGGACAGAACCACCGGGGAGCTGTTTTTT
CATSDWRDRTTGELFF
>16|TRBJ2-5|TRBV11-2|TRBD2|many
TGTGCCAGCAGCTTAGGGGGGAGGCGGGGGGGCGAGACCCAGTACTTC
CASSLGGRRGGETQYF
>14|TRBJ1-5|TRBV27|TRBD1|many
TGTGCCAGCAGTGTCGGGACAGGGTCCCAGCCCCAGCATTTT
CASSVGTGSQPQHF
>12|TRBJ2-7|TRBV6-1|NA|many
TGTGCCAGCAGTAAGACCCCCTACGAGCAGTACTTC
CASSKTPYEQYF
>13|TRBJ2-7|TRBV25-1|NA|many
TGTGCCAGCAGTGAAACAGGGCTCGACGAGCAGTACTTC
CASSETGLDEQYF
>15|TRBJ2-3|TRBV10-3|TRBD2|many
TGTGCCATCAGTGAGTCGGAGCGGGAGGAAGATACGCAGTATTTT
CAISESEREEDTQYF
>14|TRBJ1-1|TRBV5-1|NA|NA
TGCGCCAGCAGCTTTCAGGGAGAGAACACTGAAGCTTTCTTT
CASSFQGENTEAFF
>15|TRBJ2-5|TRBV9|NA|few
TGTGCCAGCAGCGTAGGGCCGGGAGCGAGAGAGACCCAGTACTTC
CASSVGPGARETQYF
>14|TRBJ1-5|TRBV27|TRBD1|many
TGTGCCAGCAGTGTGACAGGGGGAGGGCAGCCCCAGCATTTT
CASSVTGGGQPQHF
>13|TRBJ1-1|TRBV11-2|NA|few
TGTGCCAGCAGCATGGACTCCGGAACTGAAGCTTTCTTT
CASSMDSGTEAFF
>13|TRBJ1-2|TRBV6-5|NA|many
TGTGCCAGCAGTTACGAACTGTTCTATGGCTACACCTTC
CASSYELFYGYTF
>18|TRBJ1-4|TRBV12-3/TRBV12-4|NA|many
TGTGCCAGCAGTTTAGTTGGGTTCCAGGGGCGAACTAATGAAAAACTGTTTTTT
CASSLVGFQGRTNEKLFF
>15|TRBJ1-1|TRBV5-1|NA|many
TGCGCCAGCACCGAGCACACCATGATGAACACTGAAGCTTTCTTT
CASTEHTMMNTEAFF
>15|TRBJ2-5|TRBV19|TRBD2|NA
TGTGCCAGTAGTCCCTGGGGGGGGAAACAAGAGACCCAGTACTTC
CASSPWGGKQETQYF
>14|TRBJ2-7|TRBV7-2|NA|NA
TGTGCCAGCAGCTTAGAATCCACTTCCTACGAGCAGTACTTC
CASSLESTSYEQYF
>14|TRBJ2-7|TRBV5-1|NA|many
TGCGCCAGCAGCGGAGCGGGCGACGCCTACGAGCAGTACTTC
CASSGAGDAYEQYF
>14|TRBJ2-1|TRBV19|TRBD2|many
TGTGCCAGTAGTATGGGACTAGCTTACAATGAGCAGTTCTTC
CASSMGLAYNEQFF
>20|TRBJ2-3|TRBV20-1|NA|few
TGCAGTGCCGAGGCCCCGTTAGGGGGAAACCAACTGATTCAGGCAGATACGCAGTATTTT
CSAEAPLGGNQLIQADTQYF
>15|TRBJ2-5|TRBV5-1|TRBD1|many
TGCGCCAGCAGCAGGGCAGGGGGCATAGAAGAGACCCAGTACTTC
CASSRAGGIEETQYF
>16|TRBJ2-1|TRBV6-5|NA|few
TGTGCCAGCAGTTACTCGAACTTACGCTCCTACAATGAGCAGTTCTTC
CASSYSNLRSYNEQFF
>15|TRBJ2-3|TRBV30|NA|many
TGTGCCTGGAGTGTACGGGCCTTTAGCACAGATACGCAGTATTTT
CAWSVRAFSTDTQYF
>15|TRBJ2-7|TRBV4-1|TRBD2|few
TGCGCCAGCAGCAAGACGGTAGCGGGATCCTACGAGCAGTACTTC
CASSKTVAGSYEQYF
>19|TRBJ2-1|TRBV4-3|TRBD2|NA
TGCGCCAGCAGCCAAGAGGATTTTGCAGCGGGAGTATTGTACAATGAGCAGTTCTTC
CASSQEDFAAGVLYNEQFF
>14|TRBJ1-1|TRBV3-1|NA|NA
TGTGCCAGCAGCCAAGAACAGGGTATGCCCCAAGCTTTCTTT
CASSQEQGMPQAFF
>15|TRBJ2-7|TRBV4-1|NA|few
TGCGCCAGCAGCCAAAATGACAGGAGCTCCTACGAGCAGTACTTC
CASSQNDRSSYEQYF
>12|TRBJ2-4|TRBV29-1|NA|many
TGCAGCGTTGGTGTAGCCAAAAACATTCAGTACTTC
CSVGVAKNIQYF
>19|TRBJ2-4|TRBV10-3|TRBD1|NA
TGTGCCACGCGTCCCGGGACAGGGGGCCCGCTAGGGTCCAAAAACATTCAGTACTTC
CATRPGTGGPLGSKNIQYF
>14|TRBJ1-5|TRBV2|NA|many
TGTGCCAGCAGTGAATCGGTTCGGAATCAGCCCCAGCATTTT
CASSESVRNQPQHF
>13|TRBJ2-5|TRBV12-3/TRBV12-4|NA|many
TGTGCCAGCAGTCCCATAAGCATGGGGACCCAGTACTTC
CASSPISMGTQYF
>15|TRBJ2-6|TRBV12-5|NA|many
TGTGCTAGTGGTTTGGCCGGGGCTGGGGCCAACGTCCTGACTTTC
CASGLAGAGANVLTF
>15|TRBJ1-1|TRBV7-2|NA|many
TGTGCCAGCAGACGACTGGGAAGTGGGCACACTGAAGCTTTCTTT
CASRRLGSGHTEAFF